Presented here are 17 T cell receptor beta chains from one specimen sequenced in a study of post-analysis software for immune sequencing data. General study points: In patients, TRBV5-6, TRBV5-1 and TRBV20-1 belonged to five TRBV segments found more frequently than in controls.

cDNA libraries of TCR beta carried unique molecular identifiers. One entry per CDR3 protein results from TCRdb running MiXCR on the PCR reads. The sample has roughly 730,000 distinct CDR3 sequences, roughly 30% seen once. The antigens of these receptors remain unknown. The source material was blood. These receptors all come from a girl aged 10-17 years with multiple sclerosis.

Here the CDR3 reads CASRARVGETQYF. CDR3 bases: TGTGCCAGCAGGGCCAGGGTAGGGGAGACCCAGTACTTC. This sequence joins TRBV6-6 and TRBJ2-5; maybe TRBD1 (5 bases). There are 13 residues in the CDR3. V was trimmed by 6 bases and J by 5 bases, leaving 13 bases between them. In germline, CDR1 is MNHNY, CDR2 SVGAGI (reference sequence).

The chain has TRBV12-3 or TRBV12-4 and TRBJ1-6, with D perhaps TRBD1 (6 bases). V was cut by 7 bases and J by 2 bases, with 15 bases left in between. The CDR3 covers 16 residues. The CDR3 is CASTQDRRAYNSPLHF. The CDR3 DNA reads TGTGCCAGCACCCAGGACAGACGGGCCTATAATTCACCCCTCCACTTT.

This clonotype came up a few times. The V gene is TRBV10-2, the J gene TRBJ2-7, with D perhaps TRBD1 or TRBD2 (5 bases each). Between the trimmed V and J ends, which lost 0 bases and 9 bases, there was a span of 15 bases. The germline CDR1 and CDR2 sequences are WSHSY and SAAADI. The CDR3 runs 14 residues. The DNA for the CDR3 is TGCGCCAGCAGTGAGTCGGGACCGTCTCGCGGGCAGTACTTC. Its protein product is CASSESGPSRGQYF.

The chain has TRBV20-1 and TRBJ2-1; unclear D gene. CDR1 is DFQATT and CDR2 is SNEGSKA in the germline V gene (reference sequence). Trimming stripped 0 bases from V and 2 bases from J, with 14 bases between. The CDR3 is 16 residues long. The DNA of the CDR3 is TGCAGTGCTAGAGATTATCGGGCAGGCCCCTACAATGAGCAGTTCTTC. It codes for CSARDYRAGPYNEQFF.

This clonotype was detected only a few times. The chain joins TRBV20-1 to TRBJ2-1; TRBD2 agrees at 14 bases. V lost 0 bases, J lost 9 bases, and 10 bases stayed unmatched. Germline assignment: CDR1 DFQATT and CDR2 SNEGSKA (reference sequence). The length of the CDR3 is 17 residues. CDR3 sequence: CSARDSRGLAGVSEQFF. DNA for the CDR3: TGCAGTGCTAGAGATTCCAGGGGACTAGCGGGAGTAAGTGAGCAGTTCTTC.

The table lists this clonotype with many counts. The chain combines TRBV7-2 with TRBJ2-5; TRBD2 agrees at 7 bases. The V gene's germline CDR1 is SGHTA and CDR2 FQGNSA. The CDR3 is 14 amino acids. V was clipped by 6 bases and J by 5 bases; unmatched bases: 9. The CDR3 nucleotides read TGTGCCAGCAGTCCCGGTTTGGGGGGGGAGACCCAGTACTTC. Its protein is CASSPGLGGETQYF.

The J gene is TRBJ1-1, the V gene TRBV10-3; 7 bases line up with TRBD1. This CDR3 contains 16 residues. Germline CDR1 and CDR2: ENHRY and SYGVKD. With 2 bases clipped from V and 4 bases from J, the junction kept 10 bases outside the gene matches. The CDR3 DNA reads TGTGCCATCAGTGAGGCGCAGGGGGGTATGGGCACTGAAGCTTTCTTT. Translating it yields CAISEAQGGMGTEAFF.

The table lists this clonotype with a few counts. The chain links TRBV29-1 to TRBJ1-1; D uncertain. CDR1 and CDR2 from the germline V gene are SQVTM and ANQGSEA. V was cut by 4 bases and J by 0 bases, with 9 bases left in between. There are 13 residues in the CDR3. This chain's CDR3 is CSVVASMNTEAFF. CDR3 nucleotides: TGCAGCGTTGTGGCCAGCATGAACACTGAAGCTTTCTTT.

This clonotype was detected ten times or more. This chain uses TRBV6-5 with TRBJ2-5, with TRBD2 matching over 13 bases. The V segment lost 6 bases and the J segment 1 base; nucleotides outside the gene matches: 5. The CDR3 is 16 residues long. Germline V gene sequence: CDR1 MNHEY, CDR2 SVGAGI. The CDR3 bases are TGTGCCAGCAGAAAAGGACTAGCGGGGGCCCAAGAGACCCAGTACTTC. Protein product: CASRKGLAGAQETQYF.

This clonotype was seen more than once but under ten times. The chain couples TRBV27 to TRBJ1-1; D unresolved. Germline CDR1 and CDR2: MNHEY and SMNVEV (reference sequence). V lost 4 bases, J lost 0 bases, and 9 bases lay in between. CDR3 length equals 14 residues. CDR3 sequence: CASSSGRLNTEAFF. The DNA of the CDR3 is TGTGCCAGCAGTTCCGGACGTCTGAACACTGAAGCTTTCTTT.

The gene calls are TRBV20-1 and TRBJ2-7; the match to TRBD1 covers 11 bases. TRBJ2-5 explains the end of the DNA better; the J call may be wrong. From germline, CDR1 is DFQATT and CDR2 SNEGSKA (reference sequence). The CDR3 runs to 14 residues. The DNA for the CDR3 is TGCAGTGCTAAGGACAGGGGGCCCGTGGTGACCCAGTACTTC. This encodes CSAKDRGPVVTQYF.

This chain connects TRBV11-2 to TRBJ1-1; D not resolved. Germline lookup yields CDR1 SGHAT and CDR2 FQNNGV. The CDR3 is 12 amino acids. Trimming cost V 2 bases and J 7 bases, with 8 bases left between them. The CDR3 is CASSLRVDEAFF. The DNA for the CDR3 is TGTGCCAGCAGCTTACGGGTTGATGAAGCTTTCTTT.

The rearrangement uses TRBV3-1 and TRBJ1-3; no firm D call. Germline CDR1 reads LGHDT; CDR2 reads YNNKEL (reference sequence). This CDR3 spans 14 amino acids. Trimming stripped 4 bases from V and 6 bases from J, with 13 bases between. The CDR3 protein is CASSPRVVVNTIYF. CDR3 nucleotide sequence: TGTGCCAGCAGCCCCCGAGTAGTCGTAAACACCATATATTTT.

V and J are TRBV2 and TRBJ2-5, with unresolved D. V gave up 6 bases and J gave up 2 bases, with 13 bases separating them. This CDR3 is 14 amino acids long. CDR1 and CDR2 from the germline V gene are SNHLY and FYNNEI. The CDR3: CASRISLIQETQYF. As DNA, the CDR3 is TGTGCCAGCAGAATCAGCTTGATTCAAGAGACCCAGTACTTC.

In this sample, this clonotype turned up many times. V and J are TRBV29-1 and TRBJ2-3; maybe TRBD2 (6 bases). The CDR3 runs 13 residues. V gave up 6 bases and J gave up 0 bases, with 10 bases separating them. Germline CDR1 SQVTM, CDR2 ANQGSEA. The CDR3 sequence is CSVSGTSTDTQYF. Here the CDR3 DNA reads TGCAGCGTCTCCGGGACTAGCACAGATACGCAGTATTTT.

The chain combines TRBV20-1 with TRBJ2-4; no clear D gene. Germline CDR1 and CDR2: DFQATT and SNEGSKA (reference sequence). CDR3 size: 15 residues. Between the trimmed V and J ends, which lost 1 base and 0 bases, there was a span of 10 bases. The CDR3 coding sequence is TGCAGTGCTAGAGCTGCTGACACAGCCAAAAACATTCAGTACTTC. As protein: CSARAADTAKNIQYF.

The V and J genes are TRBV20-1 and TRBJ2-1; 12 bases line up with TRBD2. The germline V gene has CDR1 DFQATT and CDR2 SNEGSKA (reference sequence). V dropped 6 bases and J dropped 9; count of bases not matched to a gene: 9. The CDR3 runs to 14 residues. CDR3 region: CSAEASGRAPEQFF. The CDR3 DNA follows: TGCAGTGCAGAGGCTAGCGGGAGGGCCCCTGAGCAGTTCTTC.